Only a few counts were recorded for the clone carrying this TCR beta chain. Antigen specificity is unknown. The source of the sample is a study of blood T cells in healthy people across ages. It was with a sample-barcoded 5' primer and a J-beta primer mix that a second PCR of about 7 to 12 cycles was run. TCRdb reprocessed the 5' RACE reads with MiXCR, giving one entry per CDR3 protein. Altogether fewer than 1,200,000 distinct CDR3 sequences are present, 20% to 25% being singletons, with the ten largest covering around 0.75%. Whole-study findings and limits: A greater number of naive CD4+ cells and higher diversity distinguished long-lived donors from aged donors.

The length of the CDR3 is 15 residues. V shed 5 bases and J 8 bases; nucleotides not matched to a gene: 11. Germline loops: CDR1 LGHNT, CDR2 FRNRAP. Every donor contributed approximately 10 milliliters of peripheral blood by blood draw. Extraction of total RNA produced a minimum of 6 micrograms from each sample. These data were also reused for a study on T cells of mothers and their children. Per that paper: Related mother and child pairs showed slightly greater overlap (not significant) than unrelated pairs did.

The specimen was blood. The chain has TRBV12-5 and TRBJ2-1, with 8 bases that match TRBD2. This receptor was identified in a girl aged 2-9 years in good health. The chain's CDR3 is CASGPVGGGSDEQFF. The CDR3 DNA is TGTGCTAGTGGTCCCGTCGGGGGGGGAAGCGATGAGCAGTTCTTC.